Listed below are T cell receptor beta chains from one sample, sequenced in a study of blood T cell repertoires in COVID-19. The data were produced by immunoSEQ multiplex PCR, yet TCRdb's version contains in-frame clones alone and is incomplete. In the table there are some 78,000 clones, roughly 84% of which are singletons. The specimen sequenced was peripheral blood. The receptors here all came from a man aged 50-59 years with acute or convalescent COVID-19. Each CDR3 is given with its conserved first and last residue. Each record gives: V gene, clone size, J gene, D gene, CDR3 protein, CDR3 DNA. The D gene is left open where the match is weak. Size is omitted from some rows. Given values are once, few, many or a class for expanded clones.

>TRBV6-5|once|TRBJ2-4|NA
CASSYSQGAKNIQYF
TGTGCCAGCAGTTACTCCCAGGGGGCCAAAAACATTCAGTACTTC
>TRBV10-1|NA|TRBJ2-5|NA
CASSEGRAGETQYF
TGCGCCAGCAGTGAGGGCAGGGCAGGAGAGACCCAGTACTTC
>TRBV7-2|NA|TRBJ1-6|NA
CASSSPPGVPYNSPLHF
TGTGCCAGCAGCTCCCCCCCCGGGGTGCCCTATAATTCACCCCTCCACTTT
>TRBV6-2/TRBV6-3|NA|TRBJ2-3|NA
CASSPRLSDTQYF
TGTGCCAGCAGCCCCAGACTCTCAGATACGCAGTATTTT
>TRBV7-2|once|TRBJ1-5|NA
CASSSRPGYQPQHF
TGTGCCAGCAGCTCCCGTCCGGGGTATCAGCCCCAGCATTTT
>TRBV6-5|NA|TRBJ2-2|TRBD2
CASSYSSAGAAGELFF
TGTGCCAGCAGTTACTCGTCAGCGGGAGCCGCCGGGGAGCTGTTTTTT
>TRBV25-1|NA|TRBJ1-1|TRBD1
CASSGQGGTEAFF
TGTGCCAGCAGTGGCCAGGGGGGCACTGAAGCTTTCTTT
>TRBV5-1|NA|TRBJ2-1|TRBD2
CASSLALGVAGDSYNEQFF
TGCGCCAGCAGCTTGGCCCTGGGGGTAGCGGGGGACTCCTACAATGAGCAGTTCTTC
>TRBV4-3|NA|TRBJ1-3|TRBD1
CASSHRGGTGDSGNTIYF
TGCGCCAGCAGCCATCGGGGAGGGACAGGCGACTCTGGAAACACCATATATTTT
>TRBV13|NA|TRBJ2-3|NA
CASSATPKTSLDTDTQYF
TGTGCCAGCAGCGCGACTCCTAAGACCAGTCTGGACACAGATACGCAGTATTTT
>TRBV4-1|once|TRBJ1-1|NA
CASSQGVSGQNTEAFF
TGCGCCAGCAGCCAAGGAGTTTCAGGACAGAACACTGAAGCTTTCTTT
>TRBV4-3|NA|TRBJ1-1|NA
CASSQGARTEAFF
TGCGCCAGCAGCCAAGGGGCTCGCACTGAAGCTTTCTTT
>TRBV13|NA|TRBJ2-3|TRBD2
CASSLPRTSGRTDTQYF
TGTGCCAGCAGTTTACCGAGGACTAGCGGGAGAACAGATACGCAGTATTTT
>TRBV21-1|NA|TRBJ2-1|NA
CASEEDRRSEQFF
TGTGCCAGCGAGGAGGACAGGAGGAGTGAGCAGTTCTTC
>TRBV19|NA|TRBJ2-3|TRBD2
CASSKDLAGVNTDTQYF
TGTGCCAGTAGTAAAGATCTAGCGGGCGTTAACACAGATACGCAGTATTTT
>TRBV7-2|NA|TRBJ1-2|NA
CASSSSGGTYGYTF
TGTGCCAGCAGCTCCAGCGGGGGAACCTATGGCTACACCTTC
>TRBV14|NA|TRBJ2-7|NA
CASSRARKSYEQYF
TGTGCCAGCAGCCGGGCCAGAAAATCCTACGAGCAGTACTTC
>TRBV28|NA|TRBJ2-7|NA
CASSWLGRYEQYF
TGTGCCAGCAGTTGGTTGGGCCGCTACGAGCAGTACTTC
>TRBV10-3|NA|TRBJ1-1|NA
CAISERTVGNTEAFF
TGTGCCATCAGTGAGCGGACTGTGGGCAACACTGAAGCTTTCTTT
>TRBV7-2|NA|TRBJ1-5|NA
CASSLALGDLGNQPQHF
TGTGCCAGCAGCTTAGCGCTCGGGGATCTGGGCAATCAGCCCCAGCATTTT
>TRBV5-4|NA|TRBJ1-6|TRBD1
CASTKWGQGTSPLHF
TGTGCCAGCACCAAGTGGGGACAGGGAACCTCACCCCTCCACTTT
>TRBV7-2|NA|TRBJ2-1|TRBD2
CASSFPGLAGWEQFF
TGTGCCAGCAGCTTCCCGGGACTAGCGGGATGGGAGCAGTTCTTC
>TRBV28|NA|TRBJ1-6|NA
CASSLNTGITYNSPLHF
TGTGCCAGCAGTCTTAATACAGGGATCACCTATAATTCACCCCTCCACTTT
>TRBV6-5|NA|TRBJ1-4|NA
CASTPQGATNEKLFF
TGTGCCAGCACCCCTCAGGGTGCAACTAATGAAAAACTGTTTTTT
>TRBV27|once|TRBJ2-1|TRBD1
CASSQTGDPYNEQFF
TGTGCCAGCAGTCAAACAGGGGACCCTTACAATGAGCAGTTCTTC
>TRBV9|NA|TRBJ1-6|TRBD1
CASSGGGTENSPLHF
TGTGCCAGCAGCGGAGGAGGGACAGAAAATTCACCCCTCCACTTT
>TRBV19|NA|TRBJ1-1|TRBD1
CASSPQGARATEAFF
TGTGCCAGTAGTCCCCAGGGGGCGAGGGCCACTGAAGCTTTCTTT
>TRBV5-4|few|TRBJ1-1|NA
CASSLEGLRGSGEAFF
TGTGCCAGCAGCTTGGAGGGTCTGCGGGGGTCGGGCGAAGCTTTCTTT
>TRBV27|NA|TRBJ2-7|TRBD2
CASSSGLANGIPYF
TGTGCCAGCAGTTCGGGACTAGCGAACGGGATTCCGTACTTC
>TRBV5-5|NA|TRBJ1-5|NA
CASRFGEVLNQPQHF
TGTGCCAGCCGCTTTGGAGAGGTTCTCAATCAGCCCCAGCATTTT
>TRBV4-3|NA|TRBJ2-2|TRBD1
CASSQARRGKGTGELFF
TGCGCCAGCAGCCAAGCGCGCAGGGGGAAGGGAACCGGGGAGCTGTTTTTT
>TRBV7-9|NA|TRBJ2-5|TRBD2
CASSLLAGGYQETQYF
TGTGCCAGCAGCCTCTTAGCGGGGGGGTACCAAGAGACCCAGTACTTC
>TRBV7-9|NA|TRBJ1-2|NA
CASSLAGNYGYTF
TGTGCCAGCAGCTTGGCAGGGAACTATGGCTACACCTTC
>TRBV18|few|TRBJ1-1|NA
CASSPPVNTEAFF
TGTGCCAGCTCACCCCCGGTGAACACTGAAGCTTTCTTT
>TRBV6-2/TRBV6-3|NA|TRBJ2-7|NA
CASSYVHIAETSSYEQYF
TGTGCCAGCAGTTACGTACACATCGCGGAAACCAGCTCCTACGAGCAGTACTTC
>TRBV5-5|few|TRBJ2-7|NA
CASSLASTTYEQYF
TGTGCCAGCAGCTTGGCCTCGACAACCTACGAGCAGTACTTC
>TRBV18|NA|TRBJ1-5|NA
CASSVEQGGQPQHF
TGTGCCAGCTCAGTCGAGCAGGGCGGTCAGCCCCAGCATTTT
>TRBV29-1|NA|TRBJ2-4|TRBD2
CSVVERGDIQYF
TGCAGCGTTGTCGAGCGGGGAGACATTCAGTACTTC
>TRBV28|NA|TRBJ2-7|TRBD1
CATLIRDRTSEQYF
TGTGCCACCTTAATCCGGGACAGGACCTCCGAGCAGTACTTC
>TRBV11-2|NA|TRBJ2-7|TRBD2
CASRPFATSGYEQYF
TGTGCCAGCCGCCCATTCGCGACTAGCGGCTACGAGCAGTACTTC
>TRBV5-6|many|TRBJ1-1|TRBD1
CASSKTVRYRGNTEAFF
TGTGCCAGCAGCAAAACCGTGAGATACAGGGGGAACACTGAAGCTTTCTTT
>TRBV2|NA|TRBJ1-1|NA
CASSDGRYTEAFF
TGTGCCAGCAGTGACGGTCGGTACACTGAAGCTTTCTTT
>TRBV19|NA|TRBJ1-1|NA
CASSIGREGRTEAFF
TGTGCCAGTAGTATAGGGAGGGAAGGAAGGACTGAAGCTTTCTTT
>TRBV7-6|few|TRBJ2-2|TRBD2
CASSQLSGSGGELFF
TGTGCCAGCAGCCAACTTAGCGGGAGCGGGGGGGAGCTGTTTTTT
>TRBV7-9|NA|TRBJ1-5|TRBD1
CASSLGQGGQPQHF
TGTGCCAGCAGCTTGGGACAGGGAGGACAGCCCCAGCATTTT
>TRBV25-1|NA|TRBJ2-5|TRBD2
CASSGETQYF
TGTGCCAGTAGCGGGGAGACCCAGTACTTC
>TRBV5-5|NA|TRBJ1-2|NA
CASSLSKGGYGYTF
TGTGCCAGCAGCTTAAGTAAGGGAGGCTATGGCTACACCTTC
>TRBV21-1|NA|TRBJ2-3|NA
CATLLDLLAGDKKSTDTQYF
TGTGCCACCCTCCTGGACCTACTAGCGGGAGACAAGAAAAGCACAGATACGCAGTATTTT
>TRBV4-3|once|TRBJ2-2|TRBD2
CASSPDGGLAPPGELFF
TGCGCCAGCAGCCCAGATGGGGGACTAGCTCCCCCCGGGGAGCTGTTTTTT
>TRBV6-5|NA|TRBJ1-6|NA
CASSQTRGAGSPLHF
TGTGCCAGCAGTCAAACCCGGGGGGCGGGCTCACCCCTCCACTTT
>TRBV5-5|NA|TRBJ1-2|TRBD1
CASQSRGNGYTF
TGTGCCAGTCAGAGCAGGGGGAATGGCTACACCTTC
>TRBV19|NA|TRBJ1-5|NA
CASSTEEGVSQPQHF
TGTGCCAGTAGTACCGAAGAGGGGGTCAGTCAGCCCCAGCATTTT
>TRBV19|NA|TRBJ2-3|NA
CASRSMGQGTDTQYF
TGTGCCAGTAGATCCATGGGACAAGGCACAGATACGCAGTATTTT